The rows below give T cell receptor beta chains drawn from one sample of a study of control samples from healthy donors and cancer patients. The table came from immunoSEQ multiplex PCR; TCRdb's copy has only in-frame clones and leaves some out. The sample has some 9,800 clones; approximately 91% are singletons. The sequenced material came from PBMCs. The receptors stem from a man aged 55 to 69 with colorectal cancer. CDR3s include the opening cysteine and the closing phenylalanine or tryptophan. A D gene is named only where the DNA matches it firmly. A row's size may be missing; if present it is once, few, many or a size class.

v_gene: TRBV3-1/TRBV3-2
d_gene: NA
abundance: NA
j_gene: TRBJ2-5
CDR3nt: TGTGCCAGCAGCCAAGATCCCGGGTCCGGGCAAGAGACCCAGTACTTC
CDR3aa: CASSQDPGSGQETQYF

v_gene: TRBV18
d_gene: NA
abundance: NA
j_gene: TRBJ2-3
CDR3nt: TGTGCCAGCTCAGTCAGTCTCACAGATACGCAGTATTTT
CDR3aa: CASSVSLTDTQYF

v_gene: TRBV23-1
d_gene: TRBD1
abundance: NA
j_gene: TRBJ2-7
CDR3nt: TGCGCCAGCAGTCAAGGGACAGAGAGCTCCTACGAGCAGTACTTC
CDR3aa: CASSQGTESSYEQYF

v_gene: TRBV7-8
d_gene: TRBD1
abundance: few
j_gene: TRBJ1-3
CDR3nt: TGTGCCAGCAGCTTATTTTTATCAGGACAGGCAATCTCTGGAAACACCATATATTTT
CDR3aa: CASSLFLSGQAISGNTIYF

v_gene: TRBV6-6
d_gene: TRBD1
abundance: NA
j_gene: TRBJ1-1
CDR3nt: TGTGCCGGACAGGGGGCTCTCACTGAAGCTTTCTTT
CDR3aa: CAGQGALTEAFF

v_gene: TRBV27
d_gene: NA
abundance: NA
j_gene: TRBJ2-7
CDR3nt: TGTGCCAGCGGGAGGCCCACGCGAGTTCGCGAGCAGTACTTC
CDR3aa: CASGRPTRVREQYF

v_gene: TRBV6-6
d_gene: NA
abundance: NA
j_gene: TRBJ2-1
CDR3nt: TGTGCCAGCAGTTACTCCAGGGTGTACAATGAGCAGTTCTTC
CDR3aa: CASSYSRVYNEQFF

v_gene: TRBV14
d_gene: NA
abundance: NA
j_gene: TRBJ2-1
CDR3nt: TGTGCCAGCAGATCCACAGGGTTATTGTACAATGAGCAGTTCTTC
CDR3aa: CASRSTGLLYNEQFF

v_gene: TRBV27
d_gene: TRBD1
abundance: NA
j_gene: TRBJ1-6
CDR3nt: TGTGCCAGCAGTTCCGAGCGACAGGGCTCAACACTTCACTCCCTCCACTTT
CDR3aa: CASSSERQGSTLHSLHF

v_gene: TRBV4-2
d_gene: NA
abundance: NA
j_gene: TRBJ2-3
CDR3nt: TGTGCCAGCAGCCAAGATCCCCTAGGGGTTTTGACAGATACGCAGTATTTT
CDR3aa: CASSQDPLGVLTDTQYF

v_gene: TRBV28
d_gene: NA
abundance: NA
j_gene: TRBJ1-6
CDR3nt: TGTGCCAGCAGTTTAATTGGGCTTTCGTCCTATAATTCACCCCTCCACTTT
CDR3aa: CASSLIGLSSYNSPLHF

v_gene: TRBV30
d_gene: TRBD1
abundance: NA
j_gene: TRBJ2-2
CDR3nt: TGTGCCTGGAGGGCAGGACAGGCTGGTGGCGGGGAGCTGTTTTTT
CDR3aa: CAWRAGQAGGGELFF

v_gene: TRBV19
d_gene: NA
abundance: NA
j_gene: TRBJ1-2
CDR3nt: TGTGCCAGTAGTATAGGAGGCCTGTCCCCACTTGGCTACACCTTC
CDR3aa: CASSIGGLSPLGYTF

v_gene: TRBV29-1
d_gene: NA
abundance: NA
j_gene: TRBJ2-1
CDR3nt: TGCAGCGTTCGGAGTCCCTCCTACAATGAGCAGTTCTTC
CDR3aa: CSVRSPSYNEQFF

v_gene: TRBV10-2
d_gene: TRBD2
abundance: NA
j_gene: TRBJ2-3
CDR3nt: TGCGCCAGCAGTGAGTCGGTAGGGTGGTTTGCGGGGGGCACAGATACGCAGTATTTT
CDR3aa: CASSESVGWFAGGTDTQYF

v_gene: TRBV3-1/TRBV3-2
d_gene: TRBD2
abundance: NA
j_gene: TRBJ2-2
CDR3nt: TGTGCCAGCAGCCAAGTGCGGCGGGGGGGCCTTGGCGGGGAGCTGTTTTTT
CDR3aa: CASSQVRRGGLGGELFF

v_gene: TRBV7-2
d_gene: NA
abundance: NA
j_gene: TRBJ2-3
CDR3nt: TGTGCCAGCAGCTTGGAAGCGTTCGGTACGCAGTATTTT
CDR3aa: CASSLEAFGTQYF

v_gene: TRBV6-4
d_gene: NA
abundance: NA
j_gene: TRBJ2-2
CDR3nt: TGTGCCAGTTCACCAGAGTCCTACAACGGGGAGCTGTTTTTT
CDR3aa: CASSPESYNGELFF

v_gene: TRBV24-1
d_gene: TRBD2
abundance: NA
j_gene: TRBJ2-3
CDR3nt: TGTGCCACCAGTCGGGGGGGGCGCACAGATACGCAGTATTTT
CDR3aa: CATSRGGRTDTQYF

v_gene: TRBV6-1
d_gene: TRBD1
abundance: NA
j_gene: TRBJ2-3
CDR3nt: TGTGCCAGCAGTGAAGTAGGGACAGGGGCTACGCAGTATTTT
CDR3aa: CASSEVGTGATQYF

v_gene: TRBV3-1/TRBV3-2
d_gene: NA
abundance: NA
j_gene: TRBJ2-3
CDR3nt: TGTGCCAGCAGCCAAGATCCGGTCAGGACAAGCACAGATACGCAGTATTTT
CDR3aa: CASSQDPVRTSTDTQYF

v_gene: TRBV6-4
d_gene: NA
abundance: NA
j_gene: TRBJ2-1
CDR3nt: TGTGCCAGCAGTGACGGACAATCCTACAATGAGCAGTTCTTC
CDR3aa: CASSDGQSYNEQFF

v_gene: TRBV9
d_gene: NA
abundance: NA
j_gene: TRBJ2-2
CDR3nt: TGTGCCAGCAGCGTAGAAGGGGCCGGGGAGCTGTTTTTT
CDR3aa: CASSVEGAGELFF

v_gene: TRBV5-1
d_gene: TRBD1
abundance: NA
j_gene: TRBJ2-3
CDR3nt: TGCGCCAGCAGCTTAGGTTGGACAGGGGGTGAGGATACGCAGTATTTT
CDR3aa: CASSLGWTGGEDTQYF

v_gene: TRBV4-3
d_gene: TRBD1
abundance: NA
j_gene: TRBJ1-2
CDR3nt: TGCGCCAGCAGCCTCGAACCCGGGACAGACAAAGGCTACACCTTC
CDR3aa: CASSLEPGTDKGYTF

v_gene: TRBV10-3
d_gene: NA
abundance: NA
j_gene: TRBJ2-5
CDR3nt: TGTGCCATCAGCATGTCCCTGGTCCAGCAAGAGACCCAGTACTTC
CDR3aa: CAISMSLVQQETQYF

v_gene: TRBV19
d_gene: TRBD1
abundance: NA
j_gene: TRBJ1-1
CDR3nt: TGTGCCAGTAGTGGCAGGGGGTTTACTGAAGCTTTCTTT
CDR3aa: CASSGRGFTEAFF

v_gene: TRBV7-3
d_gene: NA
abundance: NA
j_gene: TRBJ1-5
CDR3nt: TGTGCCAGCAGCTTAGGGGTGGAGAAGCCCCAGCATTTT
CDR3aa: CASSLGVEKPQHF

v_gene: TRBV4-1
d_gene: NA
abundance: NA
j_gene: TRBJ1-5
CDR3nt: TGCGCCAGCAGCGTCCGGGACACCGATAGCAATCAGCCCCAGCATTTT
CDR3aa: CASSVRDTDSNQPQHF

v_gene: TRBV5-6
d_gene: NA
abundance: NA
j_gene: TRBJ1-6
CDR3nt: TGTGCCAGCAGCTCTGACAGCAGCTATAATTCACCCCTCCACTTT
CDR3aa: CASSSDSSYNSPLHF

v_gene: TRBV3-1/TRBV3-2
d_gene: TRBD2
abundance: NA
j_gene: TRBJ2-1
CDR3nt: TGTGCCAGCAGCACCTGGCGGGGGGTGGATGAGCAGTTCTTC
CDR3aa: CASSTWRGVDEQFF

v_gene: TRBV28
d_gene: TRBD1
abundance: NA
j_gene: TRBJ1-2
CDR3nt: TGTGCCAGCATTAGGGACAGGGCGGGGTATGGCTACACCTTC
CDR3aa: CASIRDRAGYGYTF

v_gene: TRBV7-9
d_gene: NA
abundance: NA
j_gene: TRBJ2-7
CDR3nt: TGTGCCAGCAGCTTAGCGATCGGGGCAGCCTACGAGCAGTACTTC
CDR3aa: CASSLAIGAAYEQYF

v_gene: TRBV29-1
d_gene: NA
abundance: NA
j_gene: TRBJ1-2
CDR3nt: TGCAGCGTTGAGGACGGGGGCTTTGGCTACACCTTC
CDR3aa: CSVEDGGFGYTF

v_gene: TRBV7-9
d_gene: TRBD1
abundance: NA
j_gene: TRBJ1-2
CDR3nt: TGTGCCAGCAGCTCGTTACCCGGACAGGACGGGGGCTATGGCTACACCTTC
CDR3aa: CASSSLPGQDGGYGYTF

v_gene: TRBV3-1/TRBV3-2
d_gene: TRBD2
abundance: NA
j_gene: TRBJ2-1
CDR3nt: TGTGCCAGCAGCGCCCGAGGACTAGTCATGGGGGAGCAGTTCTTC
CDR3aa: CASSARGLVMGEQFF

v_gene: TRBV18
d_gene: TRBD2
abundance: NA
j_gene: TRBJ2-3
CDR3nt: TGTGCCAGCTCAACTAGCGGGGGGGTTAGCACAGATACGCAGTATTTT
CDR3aa: CASSTSGGVSTDTQYF

v_gene: TRBV11-1
d_gene: NA
abundance: NA
j_gene: TRBJ2-6
CDR3nt: TGTGCCAGCAGCTTTGGGAACTCTGGGGCCAACGTCCTGACTTTC
CDR3aa: CASSFGNSGANVLTF

v_gene: TRBV7-6
d_gene: TRBD2
abundance: NA
j_gene: TRBJ2-1
CDR3nt: TGTGCCAGCAGGGAGACTAGCGGGGGCTACAATGAGCAGTTCTTC
CDR3aa: CASRETSGGYNEQFF

v_gene: TRBV29-1
d_gene: NA
abundance: NA
j_gene: TRBJ1-2
CDR3nt: TGCAGCGGTGAAGGAGCACTTGGCTACACCTTC
CDR3aa: CSGEGALGYTF

v_gene: TRBV3-1/TRBV3-2
d_gene: NA
abundance: NA
j_gene: TRBJ2-5
CDR3nt: TGTGCCAGCAGCCAAGATTGGCAGGGAAGAGAGACCCAGTACTTC
CDR3aa: CASSQDWQGRETQYF

v_gene: TRBV5-1
d_gene: NA
abundance: NA
j_gene: TRBJ2-3
CDR3nt: TGCGCCAGCAGCTCCGGGACTTCACCCACAGATACGCAGTATTTT
CDR3aa: CASSSGTSPTDTQYF

v_gene: TRBV7-9
d_gene: TRBD1
abundance: NA
j_gene: TRBJ1-2
CDR3nt: TGTGCCAGCAGCTCGGACAGGTCCGTTTATGGCTACACCTTC
CDR3aa: CASSSDRSVYGYTF

v_gene: TRBV7-8
d_gene: TRBD1
abundance: NA
j_gene: TRBJ1-2
CDR3nt: TGTGCCAGCACCTCCTACCAACCACAGGGGGCGAGTGGCTACACCTTC
CDR3aa: CASTSYQPQGASGYTF

v_gene: TRBV6-2/TRBV6-3
d_gene: TRBD1
abundance: NA
j_gene: TRBJ2-3
CDR3nt: TGTGCCAGCAGTTACGGGGACAGGGCCATAGATACGCAGTATTTT
CDR3aa: CASSYGDRAIDTQYF

v_gene: TRBV2
d_gene: TRBD1
abundance: once
j_gene: TRBJ2-1
CDR3nt: TGTGCCAGCAATCCCCGGGACAGGGCCTCCTACAATGAGCAGTTCTTC
CDR3aa: CASNPRDRASYNEQFF

v_gene: TRBV27
d_gene: NA
abundance: NA
j_gene: TRBJ2-6
CDR3nt: TGTGCCAGCAGTCAATTCAGCTCTGGGGCCAACGTCCTGACTTTC
CDR3aa: CASSQFSSGANVLTF

v_gene: TRBV19
d_gene: NA
abundance: NA
j_gene: TRBJ2-1
CDR3nt: TGTGCCAGTCGGAAGCAACTCTTCTCCTACAATGAGCAGTTCTTC
CDR3aa: CASRKQLFSYNEQFF

v_gene: TRBV2
d_gene: TRBD1
abundance: once
j_gene: TRBJ2-7
CDR3nt: TGTGCCAGCTCCGGGACAGGAGTTTACGAGCAGTACTTC
CDR3aa: CASSGTGVYEQYF